This is a list of T cell receptor beta chains from one sample in a study of blood T cells in healthy people across ages. Via MiXCR, TCRdb re-called the 5' RACE reads, giving one row per CDR3 protein. Of fewer than 2 million distinct CDR3 sequences listed, 39% are singletons. The sequencing sample was made of blood. The receptors were gathered from a human donor in good health. Both conserved end residues are trimmed from each CDR3.

cdr3_aa,v_call
ASSLEFSSGNEQF,TRBV11-3
ASSLVEGGAFRETQY,TRBV7-8
SVSRAGDLDTQY,TRBV20-1
ASSQALGRGYT,TRBV11-2
ASSPNRGPEAF,TRBV5-1
SVASQLNTEAF,TRBV29-1
ASSSMGGRNTEAF,TRBV7-3
SAATENYGYT,TRBV29-1
SARDEGGGRDQPQH,TRBV20-1
ASRSHGNSNQPQH,TRBV6-5
SASVDEQF,TRBV20-1
SAWLADYNEQF,TRBV20-1
SARDLQVNTEAF,TRBV20-1
ASNYGTSGSSEQY,TRBV7-2
ASSLSRADIQY,TRBV11-3
ASSQTPGLYYNGQF,TRBV4-1
ASSSPLAGGITDTQY,TRBV7-9
ASSQDWVGQGRQY,TRBV4-1
ASGPMMFEQY,TRBV12-3/TRBV12-4
ASRDQGLAGATDTQY,TRBV6-2/TRBV6-3
ASSYFVRGANEQY,TRBV6-5
ASSQSYTYTEAF,TRBV3-1
ATQGMGYSGANVLT,TRBV15
ASSLNGGFKGQPYNEQY,TRBV7-3
ASRPIGTEAF,TRBV12-3/TRBV12-4
SVEGQGHSDTQY,TRBV29-1
SASNIQDSSYNEQF,TRBV20-1
ASSQAGAVNEKLF,TRBV4-3
ASFPQAALESPLH,TRBV2
SADRDYTDTQY,TRBV29-1
SVEQDSWAF,TRBV29-1
ATSQILFDTQY,TRBV15
TSSLDLGNQPQH,TRBV7-2
SVDPSGQANYGYT,TRBV20-1
ASSLGVREGGYT,TRBV7-2
ASSQDSGTQY,TRBV28
ASSGVAALGYNEQF,TRBV9
ASSLHDEQY,TRBV7-8
ASRYQGVETF,TRBV2
ASNQGFSYEQY,TRBV5-5
ASTRGGHLYNEQF,TRBV19
ASSFGRVETQY,TRBV12-3/TRBV12-4
ASSWPSATGELF,TRBV5-1
ASRPGGRNYGYT,TRBV4-1
ASSYSGSGMIEQY,TRBV6-2/TRBV6-3
ASSPDQGANVPT,TRBV7-7
ASSGAGSTDTQY,TRBV9